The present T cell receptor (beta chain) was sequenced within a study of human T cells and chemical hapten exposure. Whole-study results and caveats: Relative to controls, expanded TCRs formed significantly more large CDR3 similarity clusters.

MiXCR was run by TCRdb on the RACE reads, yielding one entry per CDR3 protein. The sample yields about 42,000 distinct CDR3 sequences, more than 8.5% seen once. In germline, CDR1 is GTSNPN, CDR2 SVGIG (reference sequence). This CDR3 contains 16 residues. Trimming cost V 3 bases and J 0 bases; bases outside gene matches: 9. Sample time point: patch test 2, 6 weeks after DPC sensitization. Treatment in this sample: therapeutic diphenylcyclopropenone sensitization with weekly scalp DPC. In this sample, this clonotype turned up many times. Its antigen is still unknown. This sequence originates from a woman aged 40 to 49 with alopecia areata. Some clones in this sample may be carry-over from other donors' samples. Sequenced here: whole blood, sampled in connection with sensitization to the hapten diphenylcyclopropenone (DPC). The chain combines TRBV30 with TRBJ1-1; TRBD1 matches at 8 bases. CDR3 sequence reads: CAWRGIGQGLNTEAFF. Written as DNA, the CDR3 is TGTGCCTGGAGGGGCATTGGACAGGGATTGAACACTGAAGCTTTCTTT.